The rows below give T cell receptor beta chains drawn from one sample of a study of T cells in Graves' hyperthyroidism and ophthalmopathy. TCRdb re-derived calls from the multiplex PCR reads in MiXCR, one entry per CDR3 protein. The sample lists about 700,000 distinct CDR3 sequences; 14% were seen once. The sequencing sample was made of blood. Receptors originate from a woman aged 18-29 years with Graves' hyperthyroidism. CDR3s include the opening cysteine and the closing phenylalanine or tryptophan. Each record gives: clone size, J gene, V gene, CDR3 protein. A clone size is listed for some rows: how often the clone was seen (once, few, many), or a class if it is expanded.

- | TRBJ2-5 | TRBV6-2/TRBV6-3 | CASRFLSAQEETQYF
many | TRBJ2-3 | TRBV12-3/TRBV12-4 | CASSPRRTDTQYF
few | TRBJ2-2 | TRBV30 | CACPIRTGEGTGELFF
few | TRBJ2-7 | TRBV28 | CASSSIRGARDEQYF
many | TRBJ2-1 | TRBV2 | CASSSSGNSYNEQFF
- | TRBJ2-1 | TRBV29-1 | CSVGTTSGAYNEQFF
- | TRBJ1-3 | TRBV18 | CASSLSRTGPTKSSGNTIYF
many | TRBJ2-5 | TRBV13 | CASSLAHRKRETQYF
- | TRBJ1-3 | TRBV10-3 | CAISGDGPLGSGNTIYF
- | TRBJ2-2 | TRBV7-3 | CASSYISGVESTGELFF
once | TRBJ2-1 | TRBV15 | CATATGYNEQSF
many | TRBJ2-7 | TRBV9 | CASSVSAGAPYEQYF
- | TRBJ2-2 | TRBV7-3 | CASSRSAGTNTGELFF
many | TRBJ1-2 | TRBV7-9 | CASSLAGPFYGYTF
many | TRBJ1-2 | TRBV30 | CAWTERGQGAPGYTF
few | TRBJ1-5 | TRBV20-1 | CSARDVPKFSNQPQHF
many | TRBJ1-4 | TRBV5-6 | CASSLRREKLFF
- | TRBJ2-2 | TRBV24-1 | CATSDPSPPRVTGELFF
few | TRBJ2-2 | TRBV7-6 | CASSFNALPGQGKGQPIERLFF
few | TRBJ2-5 | TRBV5-6 | CASSLTGGMKTQYF
many | TRBJ2-1 | TRBV28 | CASSLSWLAGDYNEQFF
- | TRBJ2-1 | TRBV5-5 | CASSLTGGYLPQFF
few | TRBJ2-5 | TRBV30 | CAWSVYPGQGYF
few | TRBJ2-2 | TRBV4-1 | CASSQWQGGELFF
- | TRBJ2-2 | TRBV30 | CAWRSTSGSWELFF
many | TRBJ1-5 | TRBV24-1 | CATQATGGNQPQHF
- | TRBJ1-5 | TRBV20-1 | CSASGINQPQHF
once | TRBJ2-1 | TRBV12-3/TRBV12-4 | CASSRNTGTNEQSF
few | TRBJ2-1 | TRBV24-1 | CATSGLGNEQFF
many | TRBJ2-3 | TRBV7-3 | CASSNLAGDTQYF
- | TRBJ2-3 | TRBV29-1 | CSVEGLGGISTDTQYF
few | TRBJ2-3 | TRBV4-1 | CASSRGEGKADTQYF
few | TRBJ2-7 | TRBV5-1 | CASSIAVGGNGEQYF
- | TRBJ2-2 | TRBV7-9 | CASIVTGTAYYANTGELSF
- | TRBJ2-3 | TRBV6-2/TRBV6-3 | CASRSLLAGVPDTQYF
few | TRBJ1-5 | TRBV19 | CASTGGGTTNQPQHF
many | TRBJ2-5 | TRBV7-8 | CASNYGGATETQYF
once | TRBJ2-7 | TRBV5-1 | CASSHAGTSAAYEQYF
many | TRBJ2-7 | TRBV7-9 | CASSCRSCGYEQYF
- | TRBJ2-3 | TRBV6-1 | CAGNRDNTDTQYF
- | TRBJ2-1 | TRBV24-1 | CATGLAGAGHNEQFF
many | TRBJ2-5 | TRBV7-3 | CASSLTGTYQETQYF
many | TRBJ1-4 | TRBV3-1 | CASSARLNEKLFF
many | TRBJ1-2 | TRBV11-2 | CASTLRSDSGLHGYTF
many | TRBJ2-7 | TRBV6-2/TRBV6-3 | CASRSIARNIYEQYF
many | TRBJ2-5 | TRBV7-9 | CASSSRQGRWETQYF
many | TRBJ2-1 | TRBV28 | CASMLREEYNEQFF
many | TRBJ2-1 | TRBV5-1 | CASSLPSHREIHLRSYNEQFF
many | TRBJ1-1 | TRBV11-3 | CASSLAGAEAFF
many | TRBJ1-1 | TRBV18 | CASSPPTGMNTEAFF
few | TRBJ2-5 | TRBV28 | CASISRGRETQYF
few | TRBJ2-3 | TRBV30 | CAWSPLGSRTDTQYF
few | TRBJ1-4 | TRBV5-1 | CASSWKRGGGEKLFF
many | TRBJ2-7 | TRBV7-8 | CASSLEGISYEQYF
- | TRBJ1-4 | TRBV10-2 | CAAGSEGRKLFF
many | TRBJ1-1 | TRBV12-3/TRBV12-4 | CASSTGRTEAFF
- | TRBJ2-2 | TRBV13 | CASSRGVGELFF
many | TRBJ2-7 | TRBV2 | CASSPRTGGDEQYF
many | TRBJ2-1 | TRBV5-1 | CASSWGQTNNEQFF